These 17 T cell receptor beta chains were sequenced from one sample in a study of regulatory T cells in long-lasting Graves disease. Time point indicated: persistent/refractory GD, antithyroid drugs over 5 years with positive TRAb. Preparation of the TCR library used RNA extracted from PBMCs. Arm-PCR of CDR3 regions with iRepertoire HTBI primers generated TCR beta libraries. TCRdb fed the multiplex PCR reads into MiXCR, producing one record per CDR3 protein. Altogether about 470,000 distinct CDR3 sequences are present, roughly 21% being singletons, with the ten largest covering roughly 7%. The sequencing here drew on peripheral blood mononuclear cells (PBMCs), taken when the disease was refractory, from a patient treated with antithyroid drugs. The receptors here all came from a female donor with Graves disease.

This clonotype was seen a few times. The chain combines TRBV6-2 or TRBV6-3 with TRBJ1-2; a possible D gene is TRBD1 (6 bases). Germline V gene data show CDR1 as MNHEY and CDR2 as SVGEGT. The ends were cut back, 5 bases at V and 2 bases at J, with 9 bases in the middle. This CDR3 spans 13 amino acids. The CDR3 nucleotides read TGTGCCAGCAGTACAGGGAAAAACTATGGCTACACCTTC. This gives the protein CASSTGKNYGYTF.

The table lists this clonotype with a count of one. This chain links TRBV10-3 with TRBJ1-2; 7 bases fit TRBD1. Germline values: CDR1 ENHRY, CDR2 SYGVKD. The CDR3 is 13 residues long. V dropped 9 bases and J dropped 1; count of bases not matched to a gene: 5. This chain's CDR3 is CAIGTVNNYGYTF. The CDR3 nucleotides read TGTGCCATTGGGACAGTGAATAACTATGGCTACACCTTC.

This clonotype has ten or more counts. The chain combines TRBV27 with TRBJ2-5, with D hard to call. The V end was cut by 5 bases, the J end by 5 bases, with 9 bases between. The germline CDR1 and CDR2 sequences are MNHEY and SMNVEV (reference sequence). The CDR3 spans 12 residues. CDR3 protein: CASSGSLETQYF. The CDR3, as DNA: TGTGCCAGCAGTGGGTCATTGGAGACCCAGTACTTC.

The sample holds many counts of this clonotype. V usage is TRBV29-1 and J usage is TRBJ2-7, with TRBD2 matching 10 bases. Germline loops: CDR1 SQVTM, CDR2 ANQGSEA. V trimming: 4 bases; J trimming: 4 bases; junction bases outside the gene matches: 10. This CDR3 is built from 15 residues. CDR3 sequence: CSVVRFPSGGYEQYF. DNA for the CDR3: TGCAGCGTTGTGAGGTTCCCTAGCGGGGGATACGAGCAGTACTTC.

This clonotype was counted at least ten times. The CDR3 spells CASRPVGGETQYF. The CDR3 DNA reads as TGTGCCAGCAGGCCAGTGGGAGGAGAGACCCAGTACTTC. This sequence joins TRBV6-1 and TRBJ2-5, with a tentative D call TRBD2 (6 bases). The CDR3 consists of 13 residues. Germline loops: CDR1 MNHNS, CDR2 SASEGT. Deletions cut 6 bases from V and 4 bases from J, with 12 bases between.

This clonotype showed up just a few times. The chain carries TRBV9 and TRBJ2-2, with D possibly matching TRBD2 (6 bases). V shed 0 bases and J shed 1 base, with 10 bases lying between them. The CDR3 spans 16 residues. Germline assignment: CDR1 SGDLS and CDR2 YYNGEE. The CDR3 DNA reads TGTGCCAGCAGCGTAGAGAAGGGACTGAACACCGGGGAGCTGTTTTTT. Its protein product is CASSVEKGLNTGELFF. Full variable domain (remainder filled in from reference TRBV9 and TRBJ2-2): DSGVTQTPKHLITATGQRVTLRCSPRSGDLSVYWYQQSLDQGLQFLIQYYNGEERAKGNILERFSAQQFPDLHSELNLSSLELGDSALYFCASSVEKGLNTGELFFGEGSRLTVL.

This clonotype was detected ten times or more. V is TRBV12-3 or TRBV12-4 and J is TRBJ1-2; D is uncertain. This CDR3 region has 14 residues. Trimming stripped 0 bases from V and 3 bases from J, with 8 bases between. CDR3: CASSLAEGDYGYTF. CDR3 nucleotide sequence: TGTGCCAGCAGTTTAGCGGAAGGAGACTATGGCTACACCTTC.

This clonotype was observed at least ten times. This sequence joins TRBV28 and TRBJ2-5; D may correspond to TRBD1 or TRBD2 (5 bases each). CDR3 size: 17 residues. Germline V lookup: CDR1 MDHEN, CDR2 SYDVKM. Trimming cost V 3 bases and J 4 bases, with 21 bases left between them. The CDR3 sequence is CASSFGWDATTAETQYF. The CDR3 coding sequence is TGTGCCAGCAGTTTTGGTTGGGACGCCACTACCGCAGAGACCCAGTACTTC.

The table lists this clonotype with a few counts. In DNA, the CDR3 is TGTGCCAGCAGTCACGCCGGGGAGCTGTTTTTT. Protein: CASSHAGELFF. V gene TRBV2 combines with J gene TRBJ2-2; D remains ambiguous. V was pared by 5 bases and J by 6 bases, with 4 bases between. CDR3 size: 11 residues. Germline V lookup: CDR1 SNHLY, CDR2 FYNNEI.

The chain joins TRBV7-2 to TRBJ2-7, with 9 bases that match TRBD1. There are 14 residues in the CDR3. Unmatched junction bases numbered 12, after V lost 5 bases and J lost 10 bases. Germline lookup yields CDR1 SGHTA and CDR2 FQGNSA. The CDR3 region has the DNA TGTGCCAGCAGCATGGGACAGGGTTCTGTGGGTCAGTACTTC. Its protein product is CASSMGQGSVGQYF.

This clonotype was detected ten times or more. The chain combines TRBV28 with TRBJ1-6, with a possible D match to TRBD1 (5 bases). The CDR3 runs to 13 residues. Germline CDR1 reads MDHEN; CDR2 reads SYDVKM. The V end lost 3 bases, the J end lost 10 bases, and 10 bases lay between the germline ends. The CDR3 nucleotides read TGTGCCAGCAGTTTTGCAGGGAGGTCACCCCTCCACTTT. The encoded protein is CASSFAGRSPLHF.

This clonotype has a count of ten or more. The chain is built from TRBV9 and TRBJ2-5, with TRBD2 identical over 10 bases. The CDR3 totals 15 residues. With V trimmed by 7 bases and J by 1 base, 7 bases remained unmatched. Per the germline V gene, CDR1 is SGDLS and CDR2 is YYNGEE. CDR3 residues: CASSEREGSQETQYF. As DNA, the CDR3 is TGTGCCAGCTCCGAGCGGGAGGGGTCCCAAGAGACCCAGTACTTC. The full variable domain, in which reference TRBV9 and TRBJ2-5 provide the parts outside the CDR3, is DSGVTQTPKHLITATGQRVTLRCSPRSGDLSVYWYQQSLDQGLQFLIQYYNGEERAKGNILERFSAQQFPDLHSELNLSSLELGDSALYFCASSEREGSQETQYFGPGTRLLVL.

This clonotype was observed many times. The chain recombines TRBV27 with TRBJ1-1; D is unclear. Looked up from germline, CDR1 is MNHEY and CDR2 is SMNVEV (reference sequence). The V end lost 5 bases, the J end lost 4 bases, and 17 bases lay between the germline ends. The CDR3 runs 15 residues. CDR3 sequence reads: CASSRRPGRGTEAFF. The CDR3 bases are TGTGCCAGCAGTCGCCGACCTGGGAGAGGCACTGAAGCTTTCTTT.

There are a few counts of this clonotype. This chain links TRBV24-1 with TRBJ2-2; the D is unclear. Trimming stripped 0 bases from V and 4 bases from J, with 11 bases between. Germline V gene data show CDR1 as KGHDR and CDR2 as SFDVKD. The CDR3 has 16 residues. CDR3 loop: CATSDLQVDTTGELFF. The CDR3 nucleotides are TGTGCCACCAGTGATTTGCAAGTCGACACCACCGGGGAGCTGTTTTTT.

This clonotype was picked up a small number of times. This chain links TRBV6-2 or TRBV6-3 with TRBJ1-1; D ambiguous. There are 14 residues in the CDR3. Trimming shortened V by 4 bases and J by 2 bases, and 11 bases separated the two germline ends. Germline values: CDR1 MNHEY, CDR2 SVGEGT. CDR3 amino acids: CASSLLGFNTEAFF. CDR3 sequence (DNA): TGTGCCAGCAGTTTACTCGGTTTCAACACTGAAGCTTTCTTT.

The chain has TRBV28 and TRBJ1-2; 9 nucleotides agree with TRBD1. The junction had 10 bases not matched to a gene; V was cut back by 6 bases and J by 5 bases. Germline CDR1 is MDHEN and CDR2 is SYDVKM. The CDR3 spans 15 residues. The CDR3 nucleotides are TGTGCCAGCAGACCGACAGGGGGAACCTTGTATGGCTACACCTTC. Amino acids: CASRPTGGTLYGYTF.

This clonotype has just a few counts. This chain uses TRBV28 with TRBJ1-3, with 8 positions matching TRBD1. Looked up from germline, CDR1 is MDHEN and CDR2 is SYDVKM. The ends lost 5 bases at V and 2 bases at J; junction bases unmatched: 8. CDR3 length: 16 residues. This chain's CDR3 is CASSPPDRAPGNTIYF. The CDR3 region has the DNA TGTGCCAGCAGTCCCCCGGACAGGGCACCTGGAAACACCATATATTTT.